These 5 T cell receptor beta chains were all obtained from the same sample, sequenced in a study of T cells in Graves' hyperthyroidism and ophthalmopathy. Authors of the study amplified TCR beta CDR3 regions from RNA transcripts. The TCR CDR3 first-round RT-PCR relied on the HTBI primer set. Each CDR3 protein gets one entry after TCRdb re-called the multiplex PCR reads with MiXCR. The sample records roughly 550,000 distinct CDR3 sequences, about 16% being singletons. Sample: blood. These receptor sequences come from a woman in her twenties or thirties with Graves' ophthalmopathy.

This clonotype was recorded many times. The chain uses TRBV2 and TRBJ2-3; no clear D. The CDR3 contains 15 residues. Trimming shortened V by 0 bases and J by 2 bases, and 9 bases separated the two germline ends. The V gene's germline CDR1 is SNHLY and CDR2 FYNNEI. The CDR3: CASSEAGHPTDTQYF. In nucleotides, the CDR3 is TGTGCCAGCAGTGAAGCCGGGCACCCCACAGATACGCAGTATTTT.

The rearrangement links TRBV30 to TRBJ1-3; 7 nucleotides line up with TRBD1. The CDR3 covers 15 residues. CDR1 is GTSNPN and CDR2 is SVGIG in the germline V gene (reference sequence). Trimming at V came to 2 bases and at J to 4 bases, leaving 8 bases not matched to a gene. The CDR3 nucleotides read TGTGCCTGGAGTATAGGGACAGACCACGGAAACACCATATATTTT. Its protein product is CAWSIGTDHGNTIYF.

This clonotype was recorded once. A read error may be the cause here, since a much bigger clone is one base away. The chain carries TRBV28 and TRBJ1-1; D gene ambiguous. Germline lookup yields CDR1 MDHEN and CDR2 SYDVKM. V dropped 5 bases and J dropped 11 bases, with 18 bases sitting between them. The CDR3 is 13 residues long. Here the CDR3 DNA reads TGTGCCAGCAGTGCCGTCTGGTCTCTTGCGGCTTTCTTT. Protein: CASSAVWSLAAFF.

This clonotype was observed at least ten times. This chain connects TRBV28 to TRBJ2-5; unclear D gene. This CDR3 region has 14 residues. The germline V gene has CDR1 MDHEN and CDR2 SYDVKM. V was shortened by 1 base and J by 2 bases, with 8 bases between the two germline ends. This CDR3 reads CASSLSPLQETQYF. The CDR3 nucleotides are TGTGCCAGCAGTTTATCCCCCCTTCAAGAGACCCAGTACTTC.

This clonotype appeared many times. The rearrangement links TRBV20-1 to TRBJ2-1; perhaps D is TRBD1 or TRBD2 (5 bases each). The CDR3 length is 15 residues. The ends were cut back, 1 base at V and 6 bases at J, with 16 bases in the middle. CDR1 is DFQATT, CDR2 SNEGSKA, per germline (reference sequence). The CDR3 here is CSARVGDPRGNEQFF. CDR3 bases: TGCAGTGCTAGAGTAGGGGACCCCAGAGGCAATGAGCAGTTCTTC.